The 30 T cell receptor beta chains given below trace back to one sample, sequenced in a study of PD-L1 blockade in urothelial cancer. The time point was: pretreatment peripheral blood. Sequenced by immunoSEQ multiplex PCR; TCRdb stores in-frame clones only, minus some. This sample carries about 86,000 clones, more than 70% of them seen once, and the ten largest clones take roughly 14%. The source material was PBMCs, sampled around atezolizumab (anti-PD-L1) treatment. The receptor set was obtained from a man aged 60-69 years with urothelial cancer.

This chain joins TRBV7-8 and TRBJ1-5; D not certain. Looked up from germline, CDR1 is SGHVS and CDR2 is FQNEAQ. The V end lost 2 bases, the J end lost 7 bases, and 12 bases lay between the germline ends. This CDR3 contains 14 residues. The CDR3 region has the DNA TGTGCCAGCAGCTTAACGACGATGGAGCAGCCCCAGCATTTT. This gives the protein CASSLTTMEQPQHF.

CDR3 in amino acids: CASSFLAGGGEQYF. As DNA, the CDR3 is TGTGCCAGCAGTTTTCTGGCGGGAGGGGGCGAGCAGTACTTC. This rearrangement joins TRBV28 to TRBJ2-7; 9 positions agree with TRBD2. The CDR3 is 14 amino acids. The V gene's germline CDR1 is MDHEN and CDR2 SYDVKM. With V trimmed by 3 bases and J by 6 bases, 6 bases remained unmatched.

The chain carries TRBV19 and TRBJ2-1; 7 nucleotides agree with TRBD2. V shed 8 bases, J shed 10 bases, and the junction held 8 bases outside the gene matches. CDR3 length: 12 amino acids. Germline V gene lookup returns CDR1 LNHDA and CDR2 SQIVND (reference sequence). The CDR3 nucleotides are TGTGCCAGTTCGGGGGGTGGAGAAGAGCAGTTCTTC. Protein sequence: CASSGGGEEQFF.

CDR3 in DNA: TGTGCCAGCAGGGGGGCTGGCGTGGGAGAAGAGACCCAGTACTTC. It translates to CASRGAGVGEETQYF. The chain couples TRBV28 to TRBJ2-5, with TRBD1 as a possible D gene (6 bases). V lost 6 bases to trimming and J lost 3 bases, with 17 bases between them. Germline V gene data show CDR1 as MDHEN and CDR2 as SYDVKM. The CDR3 extends over 15 amino acids.

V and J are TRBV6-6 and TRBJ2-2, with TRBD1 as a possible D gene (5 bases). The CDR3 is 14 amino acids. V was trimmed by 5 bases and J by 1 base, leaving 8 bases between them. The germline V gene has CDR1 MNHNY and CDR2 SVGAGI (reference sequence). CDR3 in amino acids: CASSPTENTGELFF. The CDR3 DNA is TGTGCCAGCAGTCCGACAGAGAACACCGGGGAGCTGTTTTTT.

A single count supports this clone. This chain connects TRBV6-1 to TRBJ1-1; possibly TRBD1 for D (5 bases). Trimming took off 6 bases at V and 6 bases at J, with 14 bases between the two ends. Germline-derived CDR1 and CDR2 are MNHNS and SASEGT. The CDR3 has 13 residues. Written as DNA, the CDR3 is TGTGCCAGCAGATCGGGTGGGGGGGCTGAAGCTTTCTTT. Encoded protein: CASRSGGGAEAFF.

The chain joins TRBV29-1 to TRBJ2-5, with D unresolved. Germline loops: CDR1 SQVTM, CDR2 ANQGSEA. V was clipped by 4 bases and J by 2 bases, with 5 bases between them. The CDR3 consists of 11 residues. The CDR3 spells CSVANQETQYF. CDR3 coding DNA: TGCAGCGTTGCTAATCAAGAGACCCAGTACTTC. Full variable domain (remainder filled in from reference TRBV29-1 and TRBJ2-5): SAVISQKPSRDICQRGTSLTIQCQVDSQVTMMFWYRQQPGQSLTLIATANQGSEATYESGFVIDKFPISRPNLTFSTLTVSNMSPEDSSIYLCSVANQETQYFGPGTRLLVL.

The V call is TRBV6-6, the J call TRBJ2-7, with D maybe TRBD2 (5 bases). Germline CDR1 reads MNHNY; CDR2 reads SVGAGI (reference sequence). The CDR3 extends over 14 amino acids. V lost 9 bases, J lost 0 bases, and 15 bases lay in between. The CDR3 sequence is CASYTDSSSYEQYF. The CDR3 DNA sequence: TGTGCCAGTTACACGGACTCGAGCTCCTACGAGCAGTACTTC.

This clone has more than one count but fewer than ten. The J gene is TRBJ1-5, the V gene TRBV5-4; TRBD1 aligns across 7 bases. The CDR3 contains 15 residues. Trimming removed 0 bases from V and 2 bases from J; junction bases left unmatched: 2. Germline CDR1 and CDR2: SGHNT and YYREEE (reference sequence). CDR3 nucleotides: TGTGCCAGCAGCTTGGCCGGGACAGGCAATCAGCCCCAGCATTTT. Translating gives CASSLAGTGNQPQHF.

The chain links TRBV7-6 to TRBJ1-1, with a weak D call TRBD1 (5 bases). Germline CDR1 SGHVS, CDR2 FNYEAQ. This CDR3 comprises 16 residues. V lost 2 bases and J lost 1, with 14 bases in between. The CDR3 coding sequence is TGTGCCAGCAGCTTATTACCGGGGGTGAAGAACACTGAAGCTTTCTTT. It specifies CASSLLPGVKNTEAFF.

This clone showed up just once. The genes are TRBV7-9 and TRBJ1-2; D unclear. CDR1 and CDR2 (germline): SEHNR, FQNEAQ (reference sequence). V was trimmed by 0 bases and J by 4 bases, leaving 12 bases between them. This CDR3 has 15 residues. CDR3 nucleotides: TGTGCCAGCAGCTTAGCGGGCGGGGTCCGCTATGGCTACACCTTC. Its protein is CASSLAGGVRYGYTF. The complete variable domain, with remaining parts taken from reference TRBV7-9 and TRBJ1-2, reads DTGVSQNPRHKITKRGQNVTFRCDPISEHNRLYWYRQTLGQGPEFLTYFQNEAQLEKSRLLSDRFSAERPKGSFSTLEIQRTEQGDSAMYLCASSLAGGVRYGYTFGSGTRLTVV.

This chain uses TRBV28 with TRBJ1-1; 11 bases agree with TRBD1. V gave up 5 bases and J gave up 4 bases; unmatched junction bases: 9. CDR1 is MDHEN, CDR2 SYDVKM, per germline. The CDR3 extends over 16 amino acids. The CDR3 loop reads CASSAGTGGAGTEAFF. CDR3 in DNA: TGTGCCAGCAGTGCCGGGACAGGGGGTGCGGGCACTGAAGCTTTCTTT.

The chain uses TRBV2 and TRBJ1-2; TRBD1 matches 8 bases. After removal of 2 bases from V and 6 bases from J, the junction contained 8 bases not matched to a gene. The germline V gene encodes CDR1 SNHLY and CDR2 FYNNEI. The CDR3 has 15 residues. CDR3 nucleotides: TGTGCCAGCAGTGAATTCGTCCAGGGGGCCCATGGCTACACCTTC. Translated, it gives CASSEFVQGAHGYTF.

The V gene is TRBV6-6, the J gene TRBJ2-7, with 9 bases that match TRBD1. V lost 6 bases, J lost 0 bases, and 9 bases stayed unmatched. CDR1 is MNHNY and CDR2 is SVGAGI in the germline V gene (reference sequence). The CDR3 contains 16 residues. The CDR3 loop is CASRNQQGAHSYEQYF. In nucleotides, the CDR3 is TGTGCCAGCAGGAACCAACAGGGGGCCCACTCCTACGAGCAGTACTTC.

The CDR3 is CASRPDRGGQETQYF. CDR3 nucleotide sequence: TGTGCCAGCAGGCCGGACAGGGGGGGCCAAGAGACCCAGTACTTC. The chain has TRBV2 and TRBJ2-5, with 10 positions matching TRBD1. The germline gives CDR1 SNHLY, CDR2 FYNNEI. The V gene end was trimmed by 6 bases and the J gene end by 1 base; junction bases not matched to a gene: 5. The CDR3 covers 15 residues.

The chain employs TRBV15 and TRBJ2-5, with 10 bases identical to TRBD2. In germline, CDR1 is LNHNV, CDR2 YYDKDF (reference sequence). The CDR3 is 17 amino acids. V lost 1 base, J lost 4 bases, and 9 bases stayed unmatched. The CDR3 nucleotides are TGTGCCACCAGCAGAGCTCCTAGCGGGGGATTGGTAGAGACCCAGTACTTC. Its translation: CATSRAPSGGLVETQYF.

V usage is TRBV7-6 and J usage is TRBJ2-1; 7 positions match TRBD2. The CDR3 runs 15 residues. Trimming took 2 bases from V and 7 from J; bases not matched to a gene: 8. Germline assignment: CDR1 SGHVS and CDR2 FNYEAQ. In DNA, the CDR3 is TGTGCCAGCAGCTTAATGGGAGGGCGTAGGAATGAGCAGTTCTTC. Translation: CASSLMGGRRNEQFF.

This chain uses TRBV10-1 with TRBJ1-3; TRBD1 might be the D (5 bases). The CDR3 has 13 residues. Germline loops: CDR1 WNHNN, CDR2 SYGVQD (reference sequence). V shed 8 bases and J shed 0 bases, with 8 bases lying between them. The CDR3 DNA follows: TGCGCCAGCCGACAGAGCTCTGGAAACACCATATATTTT. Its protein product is CASRQSSGNTIYF.

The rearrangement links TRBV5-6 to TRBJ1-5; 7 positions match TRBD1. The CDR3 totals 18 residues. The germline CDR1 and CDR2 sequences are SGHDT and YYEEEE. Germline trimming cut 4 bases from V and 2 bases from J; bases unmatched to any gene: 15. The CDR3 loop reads CASSPFRDSGWGNQPQHF. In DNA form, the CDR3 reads TGTGCCAGCAGCCCGTTCCGGGACAGCGGATGGGGCAATCAGCCCCAGCATTTT.

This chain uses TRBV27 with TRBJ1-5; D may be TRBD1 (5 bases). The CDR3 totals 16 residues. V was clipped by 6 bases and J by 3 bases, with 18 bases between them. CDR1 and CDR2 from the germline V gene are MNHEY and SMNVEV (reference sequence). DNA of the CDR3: TGTGCCAGCAGCGCCAATCCAGGGTCCCCCAATCAGCCCCAGCATTTT. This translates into CASSANPGSPNQPQHF.

The CDR3 DNA reads TGTGCCAGCAGTCCATTACAGGGGGCGCTTTTCGCTGAAGCTTTCTTT. Residues: CASSPLQGALFAEAFF. The chain is built from TRBV27 and TRBJ1-1; 9 positions agree with TRBD1. CDR1 MNHEY and CDR2 SMNVEV come from the germline V gene (reference sequence). V was clipped by 5 bases and J by 6 bases; unmatched bases: 13. The CDR3 contains 16 residues.

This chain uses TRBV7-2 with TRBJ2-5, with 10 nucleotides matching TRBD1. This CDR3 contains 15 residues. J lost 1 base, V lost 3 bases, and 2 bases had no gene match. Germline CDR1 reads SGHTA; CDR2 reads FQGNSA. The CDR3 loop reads CASSFRDRGQETQYF. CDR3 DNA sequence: TGTGCCAGCAGCTTCCGGGACAGGGGCCAAGAGACCCAGTACTTC.

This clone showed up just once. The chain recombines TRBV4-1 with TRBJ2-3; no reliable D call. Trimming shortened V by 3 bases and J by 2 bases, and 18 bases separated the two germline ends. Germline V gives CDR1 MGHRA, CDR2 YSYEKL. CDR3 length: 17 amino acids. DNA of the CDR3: TGCGCCAGCAGCCATCAAGTGGTTTTGCGGTCCACAGATACGCAGTATTTT. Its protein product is CASSHQVVLRSTDTQYF.

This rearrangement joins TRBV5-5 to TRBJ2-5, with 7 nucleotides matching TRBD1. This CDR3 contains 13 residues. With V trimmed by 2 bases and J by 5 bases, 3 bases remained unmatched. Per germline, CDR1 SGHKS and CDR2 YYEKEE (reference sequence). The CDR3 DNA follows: TGTGCCAGCAGCTTAAACAGGGGTGAGACCCAGTACTTC. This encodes CASSLNRGETQYF.

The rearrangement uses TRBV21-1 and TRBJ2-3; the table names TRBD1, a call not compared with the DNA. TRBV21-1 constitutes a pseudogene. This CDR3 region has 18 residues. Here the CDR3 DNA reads TGTGCCAGCAGCAACCCGACCCGACAGGGCGAGTTAGCAGATACGCAGTATTTT. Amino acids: CASSNPTRQGELADTQYF.

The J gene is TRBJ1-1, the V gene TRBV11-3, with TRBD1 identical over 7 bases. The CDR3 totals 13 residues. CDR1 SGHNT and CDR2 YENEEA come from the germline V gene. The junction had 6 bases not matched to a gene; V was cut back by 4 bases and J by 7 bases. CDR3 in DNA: TGTGCCAGCAGCTCCGGGACAGCATTTGAAGCTTTCTTT. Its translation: CASSSGTAFEAFF. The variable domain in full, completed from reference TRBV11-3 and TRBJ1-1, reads EAGVVQSPRYKIIEKKQPVAFWCNPISGHNTLYWYLQNLGQGPELLIRYENEEAVDDSQLPKDRFSAERLKGVDSTLKIQPAELGDSAVYLCASSSGTAFEAFFGQGTRLTVV.

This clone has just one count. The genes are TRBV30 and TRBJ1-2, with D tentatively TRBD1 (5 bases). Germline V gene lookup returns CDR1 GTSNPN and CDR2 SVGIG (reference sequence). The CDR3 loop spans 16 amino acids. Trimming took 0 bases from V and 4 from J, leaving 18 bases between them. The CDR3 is CAWSVRPGLILYGYTF. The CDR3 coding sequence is TGTGCCTGGAGTGTACGGCCAGGGTTAATCCTCTATGGCTACACCTTC.

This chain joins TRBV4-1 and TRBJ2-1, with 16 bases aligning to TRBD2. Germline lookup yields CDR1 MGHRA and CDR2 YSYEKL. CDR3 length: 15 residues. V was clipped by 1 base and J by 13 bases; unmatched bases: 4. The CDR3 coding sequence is TGCGCCAGCAGCCAAGTAGGGACTAGCGGGGGGGTTCAGTTCTTC. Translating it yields CASSQVGTSGGVQFF.

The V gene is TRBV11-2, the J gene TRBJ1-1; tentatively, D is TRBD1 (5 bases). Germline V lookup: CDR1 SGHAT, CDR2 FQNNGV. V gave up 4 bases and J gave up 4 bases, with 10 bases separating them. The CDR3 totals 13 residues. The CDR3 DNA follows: TGTGCCAGCAGCTCCGACAGAGCCACTGAAGCTTTCTTT. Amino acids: CASSSDRATEAFF.

For the CDR3, the DNA is TGCGCCAGCAGTCGCACAGGGACAGGGAAATTCGAGCAGTACTTC. Translated, it gives CASSRTGTGKFEQYF. This chain connects TRBV23-1 to TRBJ2-7; 9 positions match TRBD1. TRBV23-1 is recorded as an ORF, its role being uncertain. This CDR3 has 15 amino acids. The J segment lost 6 bases and the V segment lost 4 bases, leaving 10 bases of the junction unmatched.